These 25 T cell receptor beta chains share one sample of origin, sequenced in a study of T cells in Graves' hyperthyroidism and ophthalmopathy. RNA transcripts served as the template for amplifying TCR beta CDR3 regions. An initial round of RT-PCR targeting the TCR CDR3 relied on the HTBI primer set. TCRdb reanalysed the multiplex PCR reads using MiXCR and keeps one entry per CDR3 protein. The data hold some 510,000 distinct CDR3 sequences, with about 45% observed a single time. Sequencing used peripheral blood or thyroid tissue (not recorded which). The receptor set was obtained from a woman aged 18-30 years with Graves' hyperthyroidism.

Concerning this clonotype itself: Being one base from a much bigger clone, this may be a read error. The rearrangement links TRBV10-2 to TRBJ2-7; 7 positions match TRBD2. This CDR3 is built from 15 residues. The V gene's germline CDR1 is WSHSY and CDR2 SAAADI. The CDR3 coding sequence is TGTGCCAGCAGTTACGCGGGAGTCCCCCACTACGAGCAGTACTTC. It translates to CASSYAGVPHYEQYF.

The chain carries TRBV6-5 and TRBJ1-5; the D is unclear. Trimming took 4 bases from V and 1 from J, leaving 11 bases between them. CDR1 and CDR2 (germline): MNHEY, SVGAGI. This CDR3 is 15 amino acids long. In nucleotides, the CDR3 is TGTGCCAGCAGTTCGAGCCTACTAAGCAATCAGCCCCAGCATTTT. Protein sequence: CASSSSLLSNQPQHF.

A word on this clonotype: This may come from a read error, since a much larger clone is one base off. The chain carries TRBV10-3 and TRBJ1-5; D unresolved. Germline CDR1 reads ENHRY; CDR2 reads SYGVKD. V was trimmed by 4 bases and J by 0 bases, leaving 10 bases between them. There are 15 residues in the CDR3. The DNA for the CDR3 is TGTGCCATCAGTGGCGGCGGGGATAGCAATCAGCCCCAGCATTTT. It encodes CAISGGGDSNQPQHF.

This clonotype has a handful of counts. V is TRBV20-1 and J is TRBJ2-7, with 7 bases identical to TRBD1. CDR3 length equals 12 residues. With 3 bases clipped from V and 2 bases from J, the junction kept 1 base outside the gene matches. CDR1 is DFQATT, CDR2 SNEGSKA, per germline (reference sequence). The CDR3 here is CSASGTAYEQYF. CDR3 coding DNA: TGCAGTGCTAGCGGGACAGCCTACGAGCAGTACTTC.

This clonotype has more than one count but fewer than ten. This sequence joins TRBV7-2 and TRBJ2-7; D uncertain. The CDR3 runs to 12 residues. The germline gives CDR1 SGHTA, CDR2 FQGNSA. Trimming cost V 6 bases and J 6 bases, with 12 bases left between them. The CDR3 reads CASSRPGFEQYF. The CDR3, as DNA: TGTGCCAGCAGTCGGCCCGGGTTCGAGCAGTACTTC.

The J gene is TRBJ1-1, the V gene TRBV7-2; the D gene is possibly TRBD1 (5 bases). Germline V gene data show CDR1 as SGHTA and CDR2 as FQGNSA. V gave up 5 bases and J gave up 4 bases, with 14 bases separating them. The CDR3 covers 14 residues. The CDR3 region has the DNA TGTGCCAGCAGCCTACCCGGGGGAGGCACTGAAGCTTTCTTT. Protein: CASSLPGGGTEAFF.

This clonotype was observed a few times. The chain links TRBV2 to TRBJ1-1; D gene unclear. This CDR3 spans 13 amino acids. The germline gives CDR1 SNHLY, CDR2 FYNNEI. The V and J ends lost 5 bases and 2 bases respectively, with 9 bases between them. CDR3 protein: CASSNARNTEAFF. The DNA for the CDR3 is TGTGCCAGCAGTAATGCGCGTAACACTGAAGCTTTCTTT.

The V call is TRBV29-1, the J call TRBJ2-7, with a possible D match to TRBD1 (6 bases). Germline CDR1 reads SQVTM; CDR2 reads ANQGSEA. Trimming stripped 6 bases from V and 2 bases from J, with 20 bases between. This CDR3 is 15 amino acids long. In DNA, the CDR3 is TGCAGCGTCAAAGACCCACAGGGAGAGACCTACGAGCAGTACTTC. Translation gives CSVKDPQGETYEQYF.

The chain has TRBV3-1 and TRBJ1-2; D is uncertain. V lost 4 bases and J lost 6, with 12 bases in between. Looked up from germline, CDR1 is LGHDT and CDR2 is YNNKEL (reference sequence). The CDR3 loop spans 13 amino acids. The CDR3 DNA reads TGTGCCAGCAGCCCCCCCATTCTGCATGGCTACACCTTC. As protein: CASSPPILHGYTF. Variable domain in full (rest from reference TRBV3-1 and TRBJ1-2): DTAVSQTPKYLVTQMGNDKSIKCEQNLGHDTMYWYKQDSKKFLKIMFSYNNKELIINETVPNRFSPKSPDKAHLNLHINSLELGDSAVYFCASSPPILHGYTFGSGTRLTVV.

In this sample, this clonotype turned up a few times. The V and J genes are TRBV7-2 and TRBJ2-7; D may match TRBD1 or TRBD2 (7 bases each). This CDR3 is 13 amino acids long. V was clipped by 8 bases and J by 1 base, with 12 bases between them. Germline values: CDR1 SGHTA, CDR2 FQGNSA. The CDR3 sequence is CASCQGGSYEQYF. The CDR3 DNA follows: TGTGCCAGCTGCCAGGGGGGGTCCTACGAGCAGTACTTC.

There are many counts of this clonotype. The chain uses TRBV10-3 and TRBJ2-5; 12 bases are shared with TRBD2. Germline V gene data show CDR1 as ENHRY and CDR2 as SYGVKD. J was trimmed by 3 bases and V by 8 bases; bases with no gene match: 4. The CDR3 covers 14 residues. The CDR3 nucleotides read TGTGCCATCTCTCCTAGCGGGAGGGAAGAGACCCAGTACTTC. Its protein is CAISPSGREETQYF.

This clonotype appeared many times. V usage is TRBV29-1 and J usage is TRBJ1-1; no definite D call. This CDR3 is 13 amino acids long. Trimming left V 7 bases short and J 1 base short, with 13 bases between. From germline, CDR1 is SQVTM and CDR2 ANQGSEA. CDR3 in amino acids: CSARPQTNTEAFF. CDR3 nucleotide sequence: TGCAGCGCCAGGCCCCAAACGAACACTGAAGCTTTCTTT.

The chain carries TRBV20-1 and TRBJ1-2, with 9 nucleotides matching TRBD1. With V trimmed by 6 bases and J by 3 bases, 11 bases remained unmatched. CDR3 length: 15 residues. Germline V lookup: CDR1 DFQATT, CDR2 SNEGSKA (reference sequence). CDR3 coding DNA: TGCAGTGCGACACAGGGACAGGGTCTTTACTATGGCTACACCTTC. It specifies CSATQGQGLYYGYTF.

This clonotype was seen just once. One end of the junction is discordant with germline, which a read error may explain. V is TRBV11-1 and J is TRBJ1-2; 11 bases are a match to TRBD1. CDR1 and CDR2 from the germline V gene are SGHAT and FQDESV (reference sequence). CDR3 length: 16 residues. The CDR3 nucleotides read TGCGCCAGCAGCCTCACCCGGGACAGGGGGGGGGATGGCTACACCTTC. As protein: CASSLTRDRGGDGYTF.

The sample holds many counts of this clonotype. The gene calls are TRBV2 and TRBJ1-1; D is possibly TRBD1 (5 bases). The CDR3 runs 11 residues. V was cut by 7 bases and J by 7 bases, with 10 bases left in between. From germline, CDR1 is SNHLY and CDR2 FYNNEI. CDR3: CASKQEIEAFF. The CDR3 DNA is TGTGCCAGCAAACAGGAGATTGAAGCTTTCTTT.

This chain uses TRBV29-1 with TRBJ1-5; the match to TRBD1 covers 8 bases. The CDR3 runs to 13 residues. Germline trimming cut 7 bases from V and 0 bases from J; bases unmatched to any gene: 2. The germline V gene has CDR1 SQVTM and CDR2 ANQGSEA. Written as DNA, the CDR3 is TGCAGCGCACAGGGGGGTAGCAATCAGCCCCAGCATTTT. Its protein is CSAQGGSNQPQHF.

The rearrangement uses TRBV12-3 or TRBV12-4 and TRBJ2-5, with 9 bases that match TRBD1. Trimming removed 2 bases from V and 5 bases from J; junction bases left unmatched: 6. This CDR3 spans 15 amino acids. The CDR3 bases are TGTGCCAGCAGTTTACTGGACAGGGGACATGAGACCCAGTACTTC. The encoded protein is CASSLLDRGHETQYF.

The V and J genes are TRBV2 and TRBJ2-2; 10 bases are a match to TRBD1. With V trimmed by 6 bases and J by 6 bases, 7 bases remained unmatched. Germline V CDR1 and CDR2: SNHLY, FYNNEI. The CDR3 is 15 residues long. The CDR3 is CASRSGTGDAGELFF. CDR3 bases: TGTGCCAGCAGGTCCGGGACAGGGGACGCCGGGGAGCTGTTTTTT.

This clonotype was counted many times. V is TRBV7-9 and J is TRBJ1-1; D call uncertain. Germline CDR1 is SEHNR and CDR2 is FQNEAQ (reference sequence). The V end lost 1 base, the J end lost 10 bases, and 7 bases lay between the germline ends. The CDR3 consists of 11 residues. In DNA form, the CDR3 reads TGTGCCAGCAGCTTAGGGGGTAGAGCTTTCTTT. Translating it yields CASSLGGRAFF.

This clonotype was counted many times. V gene TRBV5-8 combines with J gene TRBJ2-5, with TRBD1 as a possible D gene (5 bases). This CDR3 is built from 13 residues. V lost 0 bases and J lost 5, with 8 bases in between. The germline CDR1 and CDR2 sequences are SGHTS and YDEGEE. CDR3 sequence (DNA): TGTGCCAGCAGCTTGGATCCAGGGGAGACCCAGTACTTC. Protein: CASSLDPGETQYF.

The V call is TRBV29-1, the J call TRBJ2-6, with D perhaps being TRBD1 or TRBD2 (5 bases each). Germline-derived CDR1 and CDR2 are SQVTM and ANQGSEA. The CDR3 runs 15 residues. Trimming took 6 bases from V and 0 from J, leaving 12 bases between them. The CDR3 nucleotides are TGCAGCGTCGCTAGGGACCTCTCTGGGGCCAACGTCCTGACTTTC. It yields the protein CSVARDLSGANVLTF.

The table lists this clonotype with a count of one. The V call is TRBV7-1, the J call TRBJ1-3; D possibly corresponds to TRBD1 (5 bases). TRBV7-1 is given ORF status, its function remaining uncertain. This CDR3 comprises 15 residues. V was cut by 0 bases and J by 5 bases, with 11 bases left in between. The CDR3: CASSSAQDHRNTIYF. CDR3 in DNA: TGTGCCAGCAGCTCAGCACAGGATCATCGAAACACCATATATTTT.

In this sample, this clonotype turned up many times. The chain carries TRBV7-8 and TRBJ1-2; 8 nucleotides align to TRBD1. CDR1 SGHVS and CDR2 FQNEAQ come from the germline V gene. The CDR3 has 15 amino acids. Trimming cost V 5 bases and J 7 bases; bases outside gene matches: 12. The CDR3 spells CASSPPGGTGGGYTF. CDR3 sequence (DNA): TGTGCCAGCAGCCCTCCTGGAGGGACAGGTGGTGGCTACACCTTC. The variable domain in full, completed from reference TRBV7-8 and TRBJ1-2, reads GAGVSQSPRYKVAKRGQDVALRCDPISGHVSLFWYQQALGQGPEFLTYFQNEAQLDKSGLPSDRFFAERPEGSVSTLKIQRTQQEDSAVYLCASSPPGGTGGGYTFGSGTRLTVV.

For this clonotype: This may stem from a read error, because a much larger clone lies one nucleotide away. The J gene is TRBJ2-5, the V gene TRBV12-3 or TRBV12-4; unclear D gene. The CDR3 extends over 12 amino acids. V shed 7 bases and J shed 5 bases, with 11 bases lying between them. The CDR3 here is CASNDLGETQYF. The CDR3 nucleotides read TGTGCCAGCAATGACCTTGGGGAGACCCAGTACTTC.

The chain joins TRBV24-1 to TRBJ2-2; D gene unclear. The CDR3 extends over 12 amino acids. Germline CDR1 reads KGHDR; CDR2 reads SFDVKD. Trimming shortened V by 7 bases and J by 3 bases, and 5 bases separated the two germline ends. CDR3 nucleotides: TGTGCCACCAGGGCAGACACCGGGGAGCTGTTTTTT. Residues: CATRADTGELFF.